The clone carrying this TCR beta chain has ten or more counts. The TCR library protocol attached unique molecular identifiers to the individual cDNA molecules. Via MiXCR, TCRdb re-called the 5' RACE reads, giving one row per CDR3 protein. The top ten hold 7.8% of the sample, which has 86,000 or so distinct CDR3 sequences, 5.5% to 7.5% seen once. The sample is drawn from a study of early T cells in non-severe SARS-CoV-2 infection. V lost 4 bases to trimming and J lost 7 bases; unmatched junction nucleotides: 6. The CDR3 loop spans 12 amino acids. The V gene's germline CDR1 is SQVTM and CDR2 ANQGSEA. This clonotype was obtained from an adult who was a healthcare worker with PCR-confirmed SARS-CoV-2 infection or an uninfected control (not recorded which). Sequences were obtained from whole blood. The chain uses TRBV29-1 and TRBJ1-2, with TRBD1 identical over 7 bases. The CDR3 sequence: CSVVVGGGGYTF. CDR3 nucleotides: TGCAGCGTTGTTGTAGGGGGCGGTGGCTACACCTTC.